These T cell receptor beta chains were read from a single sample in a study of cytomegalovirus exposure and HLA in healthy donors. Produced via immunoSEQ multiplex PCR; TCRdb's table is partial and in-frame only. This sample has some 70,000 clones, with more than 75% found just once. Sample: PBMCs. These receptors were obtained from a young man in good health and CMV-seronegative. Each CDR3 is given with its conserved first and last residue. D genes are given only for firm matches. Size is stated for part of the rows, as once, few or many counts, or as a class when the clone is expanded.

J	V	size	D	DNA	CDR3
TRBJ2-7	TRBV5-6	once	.	TGTGCCAGCAGCCTAACCCCCTTGAACTCCTACGAGCAGTACTTC	CASSLTPLNSYEQYF
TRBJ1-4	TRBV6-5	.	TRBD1	TGTGCCAGCAGAAGACAGGGAGGTGAAAAACTGTTTTTT	CASRRQGGEKLFF
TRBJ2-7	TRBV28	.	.	TGTGCCAGCAGTGCCCCCCTAGCGGAGCAGTACTTC	CASSAPLAEQYF
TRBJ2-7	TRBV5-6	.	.	TGTGCCAGCAGCATCCGACAGTCGGGCACGAGCGAGCAGTACTTC	CASSIRQSGTSEQYF
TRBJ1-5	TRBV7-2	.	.	TGTGCCAGCAGCCCTGACAGGTATAGCAATCAGCCCCAGCATTTT	CASSPDRYSNQPQHF
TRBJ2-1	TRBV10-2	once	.	TGCGCCAGCAGTGACGACACAAATGAGCAGTTCTTC	CASSDDTNEQFF
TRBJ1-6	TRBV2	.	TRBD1	TGTGCCAGCAGTGAAAGTTGGACAGGGGGTTCACCCCTCCACTTT	CASSESWTGGSPLHF
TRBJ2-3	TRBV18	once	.	TGTGCCAGCTCACCACCGCCCAGTCTTGTGAGGACAGATACGCAGTATTTT	CASSPPPSLVRTDTQYF
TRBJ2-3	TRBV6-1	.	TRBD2	TGTGCCAGCAGTGACCTAGCGGGATTTAGTGATACGCAGTATTTT	CASSDLAGFSDTQYF
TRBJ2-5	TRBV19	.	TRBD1	TGTGCCAGTACCTCGGACAGGCGGCGAGAGACCCAGTACTTC	CASTSDRRRETQYF
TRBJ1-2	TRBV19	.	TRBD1	TGTGCCAGTAGGCGGACAGGGGGAGGGGGAGAAGGCTACACCTTC	CASRRTGGGGEGYTF
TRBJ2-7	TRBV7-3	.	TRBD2	TGTGCCAGCAGCTTAAAGAGTTCTGGCGGGGGGATAACTCTCGAGCAGTACTTC	CASSLKSSGGGITLEQYF
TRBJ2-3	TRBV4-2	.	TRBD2	TGTGCCAGCAGCCAAGCTGCGGGAGAAGATACGCAGTATTTT	CASSQAAGEDTQYF
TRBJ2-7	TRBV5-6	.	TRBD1	TGTGCCAGCAGCGCCGGGACAGGAGGGGTTTCGCGGTACTTC	CASSAGTGGVSRYF
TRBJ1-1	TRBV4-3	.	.	TGCGCCAGCAGCAAACGCTGGGGACTCAATGTGGACACTGAAGCTTTCTTT	CASSKRWGLNVDTEAFF
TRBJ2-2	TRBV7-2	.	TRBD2	TGTGCCAGCAGCTTCCAGGCTAGCGGGGGTGGAGCCGGGGAGCTGTTTTTT	CASSFQASGGGAGELFF
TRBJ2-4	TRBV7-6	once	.	TGTGCCAGCAGCCCGCTAGGAAACATTCAGTACTTC	CASSPLGNIQYF
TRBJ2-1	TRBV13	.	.	TGTGCCAGCAGCACCGGACAGACGCCGACCTACAATGAGCAGTTCTTC	CASSTGQTPTYNEQFF
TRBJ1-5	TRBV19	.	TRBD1	TGTGCCAGTCGAGGGGGCCTGGGCAATCAGCCCCAGCATTTT	CASRGGLGNQPQHF
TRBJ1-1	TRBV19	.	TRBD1	TGTGCCACCACGCGGGACAGCGTAGTTGCTTTCTTT	CATTRDSVVAFF
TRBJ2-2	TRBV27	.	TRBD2	TGTGCCAGCAGTTTATCAGCGGGATACACCGGGGAGCTGTTTTTT	CASSLSAGYTGELFF
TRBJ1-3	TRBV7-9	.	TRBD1	TGTGCCAGCAGCCCCGACAGGGGGCCTGGAAACACCATATATTTT	CASSPDRGPGNTIYF
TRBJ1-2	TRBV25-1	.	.	TGTGCCAGCAGCCCGGGGATACCTAACTATGGCTACACCTTC	CASSPGIPNYGYTF
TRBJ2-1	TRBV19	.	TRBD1	TGTGCCTCGACAGGGGGCGGGTACCGTGAGCAGTTCTTC	CASTGGGYREQFF
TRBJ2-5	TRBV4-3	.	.	TGCGCCAGCAGCCAAAACTACTGGTTCAGCGCCCAAGAGACCCAGTACTTC	CASSQNYWFSAQETQYF
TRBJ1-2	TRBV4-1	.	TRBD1	TGCGCCAGCAGCCAACTCGCCCAGGACAGGGTAATATTGAACTATGGCTACACCTTC	CASSQLAQDRVILNYGYTF
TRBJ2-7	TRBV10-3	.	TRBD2	TGTGCCATCAGTGAGTCAATACTAGCGGGTCGCCCAGACCAAAGGAGCTCCTACGAGCAGTACTTC	CAISESILAGRPDQRSSYEQYF
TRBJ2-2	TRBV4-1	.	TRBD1	TGCGCCAGCAGCCAAGGACAGGGTTGGTACACCGGGGAGCTGTTTTTT	CASSQGQGWYTGELFF
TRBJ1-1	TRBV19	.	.	TGTGCCAGTAGTATAGGATTCAGGGGCGGGCCTGAAGCTTTCTTT	CASSIGFRGGPEAFF
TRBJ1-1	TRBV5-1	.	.	TGCGCCAGCAGCTTGGGACAGTGGAACACTGAAGCTTTCTTT	CASSLGQWNTEAFF
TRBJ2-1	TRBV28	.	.	TGTGCCAGCACCCTAGAGTATGAGCAGTTCTTC	CASTLEYEQFF
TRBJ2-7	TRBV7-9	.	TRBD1	TGTGCCAGCAGCTACTTAGCGACAGGGGGATCCTACGAGCAGTACTTC	CASSYLATGGSYEQYF
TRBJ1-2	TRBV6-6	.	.	TGTGCCAGCAGTTTTGGGACATCTCTCTACTATGGCTACACCTTC	CASSFGTSLYYGYTF
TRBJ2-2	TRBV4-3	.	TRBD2	TGCGCCAGCAGCCTAGAGCGGGGGGCCACCGGGGAGCTGTTTTTT	CASSLERGATGELFF
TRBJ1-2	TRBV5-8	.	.	TGTGCCAGCAGCCCGGGCTGGCGGACAAGCTATGGCTACACCTTC	CASSPGWRTSYGYTF
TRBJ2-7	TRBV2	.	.	TGTGCCAGCAGTGACATGGTCACCCAGTCTTGGGAGCAGTACTTC	CASSDMVTQSWEQYF
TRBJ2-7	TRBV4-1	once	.	TGCGCCAGCAGCCTCCAAAGGGGCGGGACCTACGAGCAGTACTTC	CASSLQRGGTYEQYF
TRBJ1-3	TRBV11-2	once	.	TGTGCCAGCACCGCCAGGTGGCGATCATGGGACACCATATATTTT	CASTARWRSWDTIYF
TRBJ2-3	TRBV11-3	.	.	TGTGCCAGCAGCGAAACCGCCGAGGGAACGCAGTATTTT	CASSETAEGTQYF
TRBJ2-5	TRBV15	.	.	TGTGCCACCAGCAGAGCAGGGTCCCAAGAGACCCAGTACTTC	CATSRAGSQETQYF
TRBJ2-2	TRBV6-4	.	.	TGTGCCAGCAGTGATGGAGTCGCCGGGGAGCTGTTTTTT	CASSDGVAGELFF
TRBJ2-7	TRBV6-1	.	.	TGTGCCAGCAGCAGGGCTACCGAGCAGTACTTC	CASSRATEQYF
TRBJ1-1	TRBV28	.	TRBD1	TGTGCCAGCCCTCCAAGACAGGGGAAGAACACTGAAGCTTTCTTT	CASPPRQGKNTEAFF
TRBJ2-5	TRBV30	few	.	TGTGCCTGGAGTGTAAATGCGGGGACCCAGTACTTC	CAWSVNAGTQYF
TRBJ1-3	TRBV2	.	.	TGTGCCAGCAGGGAGACCTCTGGAAACACCATATATTTT	CASRETSGNTIYF
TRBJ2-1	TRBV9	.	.	TGTGCCAGCAGCCCAAGAGGTAACCCGGCGGGCAGTGAGCAGTTCTTC	CASSPRGNPAGSEQFF
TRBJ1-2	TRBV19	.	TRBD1	TGTGCCAGTAGTCCCCTCGGGACAGCTCTATGGGGCTACACCTTC	CASSPLGTALWGYTF
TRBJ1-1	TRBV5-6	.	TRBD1	TGTGCCAGCAGCTTGTGGGACAGGGAGGGTACTGAAGCTTTCTTT	CASSLWDREGTEAFF
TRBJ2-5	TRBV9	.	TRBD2	TGTGCCAGCAGCGTAGGTGGGACTAGCGGGAGGGCCGGGGAGACCCAGTACTTC	CASSVGGTSGRAGETQYF
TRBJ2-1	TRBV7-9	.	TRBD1	TGTGCCAGCAGCAGGGGACAGGGGGTTTACAATGAGCAGTTCTTC	CASSRGQGVYNEQFF
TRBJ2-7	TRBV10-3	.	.	TGTGCCATCAGCTCGTCGGGAGACGAGCAGTACTTC	CAISSSGDEQYF
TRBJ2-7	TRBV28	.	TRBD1	TGTGCCAGCAGTGCCCCGGGACAGGGGTACGAGCAGTACTTC	CASSAPGQGYEQYF